The next 19 T cell receptor beta chains were all read from a single sample in a study of T cells after yellow fever vaccination. TCRdb reprocessed the 5' RACE reads with MiXCR, giving one entry per CDR3 protein. The sample includes roughly 63,000 distinct CDR3 sequences, 7.4% of them seen just once. Here the sequenced sample was CD8+ T cells sorted from PBMCs, taken 15 days after the yellow fever booster vaccination. All receptors derive from a man under 40 who received the YFV17D yellow fever vaccine.

This clonotype was seen ten or more times. The chain couples TRBV7-2 to TRBJ1-2; the D is unclear. The CDR3 is 12 residues long. Trimming left V 1 base short and J 8 bases short, with 8 bases between. Germline values: CDR1 SGHTA, CDR2 FQGNSA. CDR3: CASSLGSRGYTF. DNA for the CDR3: TGTGCCAGCAGCTTAGGGTCCAGGGGCTACACCTTC.

This clonotype was seen repeatedly, ten times or more. The V call is TRBV12-3 or TRBV12-4, the J call TRBJ1-4; D is ambiguous. This CDR3 spans 12 amino acids. V was clipped by 7 bases and J by 2 bases, with 5 bases between them. The CDR3 DNA follows: TGTGCCAGCACGAGTACTAATGAAAAACTGTTTTTT. Translating gives CASTSTNEKLFF.

This clonotype has at least ten counts. V and J are TRBV19 and TRBJ2-5, with a tentative D call TRBD1 (6 bases). The CDR3 is made up of 10 amino acids. Germline V gene sequence: CDR1 LNHDA, CDR2 SQIVND (reference sequence). Deletions cut 9 bases from V and 5 bases from J, with 7 bases between. CDR3 coding DNA: TGTGCCAGCAGGGGCGAGACCCAGTACTTC. As protein: CASRGETQYF.

This clonotype was observed at least ten times. The chain is built from TRBV12-3 or TRBV12-4 and TRBJ1-1; no clear D. The V gene lost 6 bases and the J gene lost 6 bases, with 14 bases spanning the gap. The CDR3 sequence is 13 residues long. CDR3 amino acids: CASSPVGSSEAFF. The CDR3 bases are TGTGCCAGCAGCCCTGTGGGCTCCTCTGAAGCTTTCTTT.

Ten or more counts support this clonotype. J is TRBJ1-1 and V is TRBV29-1; a possible D gene is TRBD1 (6 bases). The V and J ends lost 2 bases and 10 bases respectively, with 26 bases between them. Germline CDR1 is SQVTM and CDR2 is ANQGSEA. The CDR3 has 16 residues. The CDR3 region is CSVELGGGHLYYGAFF. The DNA of the CDR3 is TGCAGCGTTGAATTAGGGGGGGGACATCTTTACTATGGAGCTTTCTTT.

This clonotype came up many times. The rearrangement joins TRBV2 to TRBJ2-3, with 7 bases aligning to TRBD1. The CDR3 consists of 13 residues. V trimming: 10 bases; J trimming: 2 bases; junction bases outside the gene matches: 6. From germline, CDR1 is SNHLY and CDR2 FYNNEI. CDR3 DNA: TGTGCCAACCCGGGACAGTACACAGATACGCAGTATTTT. Its translation: CANPGQYTDTQYF.

This chain connects TRBV6-5 to TRBJ1-5; D is ambiguous. From germline, CDR1 is MNHEY and CDR2 SVGAGI. This CDR3 region has 15 residues. Trimming took 0 bases from V and 3 from J, leaving 9 bases between them. The DNA of the CDR3 is TGTGCCAGCAGTTACTCGCCGCTTACCAATCAGCCCCAGCATTTT. Protein: CASSYSPLTNQPQHF.

In its sample, this clonotype was seen many times. The rearrangement links TRBV20-1 to TRBJ2-7; 7 bases line up with TRBD1. The ends lost 0 bases at V and 2 bases at J; junction bases unmatched: 10. Germline values: CDR1 DFQATT, CDR2 SNEGSKA (reference sequence). This CDR3 region has 16 residues. DNA for the CDR3: TGCAGTGCTAGAGACACTTCCGGGACAGACGCCTACGAGCAGTACTTC. This gives the protein CSARDTSGTDAYEQYF.

Concerning this clonotype itself: A read error may explain this, as a much larger clone is one base away. The rearrangement uses TRBV3-1 and TRBJ2-1; tentatively, D is TRBD2 (5 bases). Trimming stripped 4 bases from V and 3 bases from J, with 13 bases between. This CDR3 is 15 amino acids long. Germline assignment: CDR1 LGHDT and CDR2 YNNKEL (reference sequence). Here the CDR3 reads CASSRGAACYNEQFF. In DNA form, the CDR3 reads TGTGCCAGCAGCCGTGGAGCGGCCTGCTACAATGAGCAGTTCTTC.

This clonotype was counted ten times or more. This chain uses TRBV6-5 with TRBJ1-1, with D tentatively TRBD1 (5 bases). This CDR3 region has 13 residues. Germline V gives CDR1 MNHEY, CDR2 SVGAGI. V was clipped by 2 bases and J by 5 bases, with 9 bases between them. This CDR3 is CASSYVGGTEAFF. CDR3 nucleotide sequence: TGTGCCAGCAGTTACGTGGGGGGGACTGAAGCTTTCTTT.

This clonotype turned up a few times. The chain links TRBV28 to TRBJ2-1; TRBD2 matches 7 bases. V shed 3 bases, J shed 6 bases, and the junction held 5 bases outside the gene matches. The CDR3 is made up of 14 amino acids. Germline CDR1 MDHEN, CDR2 SYDVKM. CDR3 residues: CASSFRTRPNEQFF. CDR3 nucleotides: TGTGCCAGCAGTTTCAGGACTAGGCCCAATGAGCAGTTCTTC. The whole variable domain, filled in from reference TRBV28 and TRBJ2-1, reads DVKVTQSSRYLVKRTGEKVFLECVQDMDHENMFWYRQDPGLGLRLIYFSYDVKMKEKGDIPEGYSVSREKKERFSLILESASTNQTSMYLCASSFRTRPNEQFFGPGTRLTVL.

This clonotype was seen at least ten times. The chain has TRBV6-5 and TRBJ2-1, with 11 bases fitting TRBD2. V was pared by 0 bases and J by 6 bases, with 4 bases of the junction left unmatched. This CDR3 comprises 16 residues. CDR1 and CDR2 from the germline V gene are MNHEY and SVGAGI. CDR3 sequence reads: CASSYSSLAGVNEQFF. The DNA for the CDR3 is TGTGCCAGCAGTTACTCTTCACTAGCGGGAGTCAATGAGCAGTTCTTC.

This clonotype was counted ten times or more. This chain links TRBV4-2 with TRBJ2-1, with no clear D. Germline CDR1 and CDR2: LGHNA and YNFKEQ. Trimming shortened V by 1 base and J by 10 bases, and 11 bases separated the two germline ends. The CDR3 totals 13 residues. The CDR3 DNA follows: TGTGCCAGCAGCCAAGCACAAGCCCCCGAGCAGTTCTTC. This codes for CASSQAQAPEQFF.

Many counts were recorded for this clonotype. V is TRBV12-3 or TRBV12-4 and J is TRBJ2-5, with unresolved D. CDR3 length: 13 amino acids. Trimming pared 4 bases from V and 3 bases from J, leaving 9 bases between. CDR3 sequence (DNA): TGTGCCAGCAGTTACCAGAACAAAGAGACCCAGTACTTC. Amino acid sequence: CASSYQNKETQYF.

This clonotype was seen only a few times. The V call is TRBV11-2, the J call TRBJ2-7; D might be TRBD1 or TRBD2, each matching 5 bases. Germline loops: CDR1 SGHAT, CDR2 FQNNGV. The CDR3 is 13 residues long. V gave up 1 base and J gave up 6 bases, with 10 bases separating them. DNA of the CDR3: TGTGCCAGCAGCTTAGTCGGGGCTTCCGAGCAGTACTTC. This encodes CASSLVGASEQYF.

This clonotype has at least ten counts. The V call is TRBV14, the J call TRBJ1-4; D not certain. CDR3 length equals 14 residues. The V gene lost 5 bases and the J gene lost 4 bases, with 11 bases spanning the gap. Germline CDR1 is SGHDN and CDR2 is FVKESK. CDR3 in DNA: TGTGCCAGCAGCTTTGCAGGTTTTAATGAAAAACTGTTTTTT. Translation gives CASSFAGFNEKLFF.

Worth noting for this clonotype: A single base separates this from a much larger clone, so it may be a read error. This sequence joins TRBV29-1 and TRBJ2-5; no firm D call. The length of the CDR3 is 12 residues. The germline gives CDR1 SQVTM, CDR2 ANQGSEA. V lost 5 bases and J lost 8, with 15 bases in between. This chain's CDR3 is CSVRVYQVTQYF. DNA for the CDR3: TGCAGCGTTCGGGTTTACCAAGTTACCCAGTACTTC.

This clonotype was counted many times. J is TRBJ2-1 and V is TRBV5-4; 12 nucleotides align to TRBD2. CDR1 SGHNT and CDR2 YYREEE come from the germline V gene (reference sequence). The V gene end was trimmed by 5 bases and the J gene end by 7 bases; junction bases not matched to a gene: 13. The CDR3 contains 17 residues. The CDR3 region is CASRYDPGLAGINEQFF. The CDR3 coding sequence is TGTGCCAGCAGATACGACCCGGGACTAGCGGGTATAAATGAGCAGTTCTTC.

This rearrangement joins TRBV15 to TRBJ2-5; 9 bases agree with TRBD1. The length of the CDR3 is 16 residues. The V segment lost 5 bases and the J segment 5 bases; nucleotides outside the gene matches: 12. Germline lookup yields CDR1 LNHNV and CDR2 YYDKDF (reference sequence). In nucleotides, the CDR3 is TGTGCCACCAGCGGACGTTCACAGGGGGCTGGGGAGACCCAGTACTTC. This codes for CATSGRSQGAGETQYF.